This T cell receptor (beta chain) was observed in a study of blood T cell repertoires in COVID-19. On the study more broadly: The origin of the acute and convalescent COVID-19 samples was the United States, Italy and Spain. T cells, B-cell-depleted T cells, or PBMCs supplied cDNA or gDNA.

Per the study methods: Estimation of nucleated cell counts relied on the amplification of reference gene primers. Libraries were prepared by immunoSEQ multiplex PCR; TCRdb keeps only in-frame clonotypes and omits some of them. The V and J calls and the clone size are those of that table, but D and trimming were determined from the DNA. Seen here are around 81,000 clones, 70% to 90% observed once, and the top ten hold 7% to 8%. This clone has a handful of counts. Germline assignment: CDR1 MDHEN and CDR2 SYDVKM. The V gene end was trimmed by 4 bases and the J gene end by 3 bases; junction bases not matched to a gene: 9. The CDR3 spans 15 residues.

The J gene is TRBJ2-7, the V gene TRBV28; 7 bases are a match to TRBD1. The TCR comes from a man between 65 and 80 years old with acute or convalescent COVID-19. Sequenced: peripheral blood. The CDR3 loop is CASSSHKRQGYEQYF. CDR3 DNA: TGTGCCAGCAGTTCCCATAAAAGACAGGGCTACGAGCAGTACTTC.